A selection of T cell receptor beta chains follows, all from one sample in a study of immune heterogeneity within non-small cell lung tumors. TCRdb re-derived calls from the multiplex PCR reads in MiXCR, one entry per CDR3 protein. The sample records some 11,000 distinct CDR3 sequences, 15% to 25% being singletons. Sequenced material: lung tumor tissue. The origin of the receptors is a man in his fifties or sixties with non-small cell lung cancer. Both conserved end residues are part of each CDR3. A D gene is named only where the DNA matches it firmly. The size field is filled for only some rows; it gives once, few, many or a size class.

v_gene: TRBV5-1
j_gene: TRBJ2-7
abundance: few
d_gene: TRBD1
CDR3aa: CASSEGQASSYEQYF
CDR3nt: TGCGCCAGCAGCGAAGGACAGGCGAGCTCCTACGAGCAGTACTTC

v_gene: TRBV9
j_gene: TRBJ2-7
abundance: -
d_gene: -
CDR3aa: CASSVESPSEQYF
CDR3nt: TGTGCCAGCAGCGTAGAGTCCCCTTCCGAGCAGTACTTC

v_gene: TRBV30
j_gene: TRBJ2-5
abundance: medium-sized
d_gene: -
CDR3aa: CAWSAGPETQYF
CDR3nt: TGTGCCTGGAGTGCGGGCCCCGAGACCCAGTACTTC

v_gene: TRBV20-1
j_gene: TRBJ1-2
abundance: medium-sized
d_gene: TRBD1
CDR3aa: CSAPGTGVGYTF
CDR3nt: TGCAGTGCTCCCGGGACAGGGGTTGGCTACACCTTC

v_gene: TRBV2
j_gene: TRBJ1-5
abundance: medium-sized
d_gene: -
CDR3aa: CASKQGNQPQHF
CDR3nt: TGTGCCAGCAAACAGGGCAATCAGCCCCAGCATTTT

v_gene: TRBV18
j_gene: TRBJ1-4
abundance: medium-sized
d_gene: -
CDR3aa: CASSLVSGANEKLFF
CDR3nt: TGTGCCAGCTCACTAGTTTCAGGGGCTAATGAAAAACTGTTTTTT

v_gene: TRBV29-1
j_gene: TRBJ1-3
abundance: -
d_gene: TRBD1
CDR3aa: CSVQGQGRDTIYF
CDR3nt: TGCAGCGTCCAAGGACAGGGGCGAGACACCATATATTTT

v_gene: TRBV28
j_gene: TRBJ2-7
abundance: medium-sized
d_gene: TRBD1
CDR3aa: CASSAPGTDFYEQYF
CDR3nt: TGTGCCAGCAGTGCCCCCGGGACAGACTTTTACGAGCAGTACTTC

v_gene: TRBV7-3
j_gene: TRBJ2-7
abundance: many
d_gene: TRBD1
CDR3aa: CASSLIGTGAREEQYF
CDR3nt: TGTGCCAGCAGCTTAATTGGGACAGGGGCCCGAGAGGAGCAGTACTTC

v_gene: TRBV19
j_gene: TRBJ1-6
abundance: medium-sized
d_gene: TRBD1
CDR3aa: CASNQGQLSPLHF
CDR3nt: TGTGCCAGTAACCAGGGACAGCTTTCACCCCTCCACTTT

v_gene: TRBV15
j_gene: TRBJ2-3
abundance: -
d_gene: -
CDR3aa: CATSGRRPDTQYF
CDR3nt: TGTGCCACCAGCGGTCGGCGGCCAGATACGCAGTATTTT

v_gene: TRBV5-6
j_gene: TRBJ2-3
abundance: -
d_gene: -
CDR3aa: CASSLGAGDTQYF
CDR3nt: TGTGCCAGCAGCTTGGGGGCGGGCGATACGCAGTATTTT

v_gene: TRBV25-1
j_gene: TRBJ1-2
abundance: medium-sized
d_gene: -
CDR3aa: CASSGRQVFRYGYTF
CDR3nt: TGTGCCAGCAGTGGACGACAGGTTTTCAGATATGGCTACACCTTC